The 24 T cell receptor beta chains below come from one sample, sequenced in a study of CD8+ T cells in alopecia areata. RNA extraction and reverse transcription yielded cDNA as sequencing template. Data came from immunoSEQ multiplex PCR; TCRdb stores just in-frame clones and leaves some out. The sample has some 130,000 clones; roughly 53% are singletons. The input for sequencing was CD4+ T cells sorted from blood, taken at week 0. The origin of the receptors is a human donor with alopecia areata.

The chain couples TRBV5-1 to TRBJ2-5; D is perhaps TRBD2 (6 bases). The CDR3 is made up of 13 amino acids. Per germline, CDR1 SGHRS and CDR2 YFSETQ. V gave up 0 bases and J gave up 7 bases, with 10 bases separating them. The CDR3 is CASSLGEVGTQYF. The CDR3 coding sequence is TGCGCCAGCAGCTTGGGGGAGGTCGGGACCCAGTACTTC.

The rearrangement uses TRBV9 and TRBJ1-1; D gene uncertain. V was pared by 3 bases and J by 8 bases, with 14 bases between. In germline, CDR1 is SGDLS, CDR2 YYNGEE. The CDR3 covers 13 residues. The CDR3 sequence: CASSASSGSEAFF. The DNA for the CDR3 is TGTGCCAGCAGCGCGAGTTCGGGGTCGGAAGCTTTCTTT.

The chain links TRBV6-5 to TRBJ1-4; D remains unclear. V dropped 0 bases and J dropped 0 bases, with 5 bases sitting between them. The CDR3 is 15 residues long. Germline V gene lookup returns CDR1 MNHEY and CDR2 SVGAGI. CDR3 nucleotides: TGTGCCAGCAGTTACTCCCGTGCAACTAATGAAAAACTGTTTTTT. Amino acids: CASSYSRATNEKLFF.

The chain uses TRBV30 and TRBJ1-6; perhaps TRBD1 as D (5 bases). The CDR3 contains 15 residues. Trimming shortened V by 0 bases and J by 7 bases, and 13 bases separated the two germline ends. CDR1 and CDR2 (germline): GTSNPN, SVGIG (reference sequence). The CDR3, as DNA: TGTGCCTGGAGTGTAGCGGGGACTCCAAATTCACCCCTCCACTTT. Protein sequence: CAWSVAGTPNSPLHF. The full variable domain, its missing parts supplied by reference TRBV30 and TRBJ1-6, is SQTIHQWPATLVQPVGSPLSLECTVEGTSNPNLYWYRQAAGRGLQLLFYSVGIGQISSEVPQNLSASRPQDRQFILSSKKLLLSDSGFYLCAWSVAGTPNSPLHFGNGTRLTVT.

The CDR3 is CSALGVSAGELFF. CDR3 nucleotides: TGCAGCGCCCTAGGGGTCTCGGCCGGGGAGCTGTTTTTT. The rearrangement uses TRBV29-1 and TRBJ2-2; D possibly corresponds to TRBD1 (5 bases). V lost 7 bases and J lost 6, with 15 bases in between. The CDR3 consists of 13 residues. Germline V gene data show CDR1 as SQVTM and CDR2 as ANQGSEA.

This clone was observed once. This chain connects TRBV10-3 to TRBJ1-2; TRBD1 agrees at 9 bases. V dropped 1 base and J dropped 7; count of bases not matched to a gene: 1. The CDR3 runs to 13 residues. Germline V gene data show CDR1 as ENHRY and CDR2 as SYGVKD. CDR3 amino acids: CAISEWDRAGYTF. CDR3 DNA sequence: TGTGCCATCAGTGAGTGGGACAGGGCTGGCTACACCTTC.

CDR3 residues: CASSRTSGDNSPLHF. DNA for the CDR3: TGTGCCAGCAGTCGAACTTCAGGGGATAATTCACCCCTCCACTTT. The genes are TRBV27 and TRBJ1-6; weak D call: TRBD1 (6 bases). CDR1 and CDR2 from the germline V gene are MNHEY and SMNVEV (reference sequence). Trimming took off 5 bases at V and 5 bases at J, with 13 bases between the two ends. The CDR3 loop spans 15 amino acids.

This chain connects TRBV27 to TRBJ2-3; TRBD2 agrees at 10 bases. This CDR3 comprises 18 residues. Germline V gene sequence: CDR1 MNHEY, CDR2 SMNVEV (reference sequence). V lost 5 bases, J lost 7 bases, and 18 bases stayed unmatched. The CDR3 loop reads CASSPRRGVAGGPYTQYF. The DNA for the CDR3 is TGTGCCAGCAGTCCGCGCCGGGGAGTAGCGGGGGGTCCATATACGCAGTATTTT.

J is TRBJ2-5 and V is TRBV9; 7 nucleotides align to TRBD2. V was clipped by 4 bases and J by 6 bases; unmatched bases: 15. The germline CDR1 and CDR2 sequences are SGDLS and YYNGEE. The CDR3 totals 16 residues. In nucleotides, the CDR3 is TGTGCCAGCAGCCCCACATCCGGGACTACGGTAAAGACCCAGTACTTC. Translating it yields CASSPTSGTTVKTQYF.

The chain recombines TRBV7-9 with TRBJ2-1; 8 bases map to TRBD2. The length of the CDR3 is 16 residues. In germline, CDR1 is SEHNR, CDR2 FQNEAQ (reference sequence). Trimming removed 4 bases from V and 4 bases from J; junction bases left unmatched: 9. This CDR3 reads CASSSRGGASYNEQFF. CDR3 DNA: TGTGCCAGCAGCTCCCGGGGGGGGGCGTCGTACAATGAGCAGTTCTTC.

This clone was seen a few times. The chain recombines TRBV7-2 with TRBJ2-5; 9 bases map to TRBD1. Looked up from germline, CDR1 is SGHTA and CDR2 is FQGNSA. V gave up 1 base and J gave up 6 bases; unmatched junction bases: 3. This CDR3 spans 14 amino acids. The CDR3 DNA reads TGTGCCAGCAGCTTAGTACAGGGGGCTAAGACCCAGTACTTC. Translated: CASSLVQGAKTQYF.

V is TRBV6-5 and J is TRBJ2-1; D is perhaps TRBD1 (6 bases). V was pared by 6 bases and J by 3 bases, with 6 bases between. Germline V gives CDR1 MNHEY, CDR2 SVGAGI. The CDR3 contains 12 residues. This CDR3 is CASRDSYNEQFF. Written as DNA, the CDR3 is TGTGCCAGCAGGGACAGCTACAATGAGCAGTTCTTC.

This clone was seen only a few times. The gene calls are TRBV7-9 and TRBJ2-6; D not resolved. CDR1 is SEHNR and CDR2 is FQNEAQ in the germline V gene (reference sequence). The V gene lost 2 bases and the J gene lost 3 bases, with 5 bases spanning the gap. The CDR3 runs to 14 residues. CDR3 loop: CASSLNLGANVLTF. The CDR3 DNA sequence: TGTGCCAGCAGCTTAAACCTTGGGGCCAACGTCCTGACTTTC.

This clone was observed a few times. The chain joins TRBV7-9 to TRBJ2-3, with unresolved D. V was shortened by 5 bases and J by 3 bases, with 18 bases between the two germline ends. Germline V gene sequence: CDR1 SEHNR, CDR2 FQNEAQ (reference sequence). CDR3 size: 16 residues. In DNA, the CDR3 is TGTGCCAGCAGCCCCGTCGGCTCCGCGCTGACAGATACGCAGTATTTT. This gives the protein CASSPVGSALTDTQYF.

CDR3 loop: CASSPALLVTETQYF. In DNA, the CDR3 is TGTGCCAGCAGCCCAGCCCTTCTAGTTACAGAGACCCAGTACTTC. The V call is TRBV6-5, the J call TRBJ2-5, with D hard to call. The CDR3 is 15 residues long. Germline CDR1 MNHEY, CDR2 SVGAGI. V was clipped by 6 bases and J by 4 bases, with 18 bases between them.

The V call is TRBV27, the J call TRBJ2-7; no reliable D call. In germline, CDR1 is MNHEY, CDR2 SMNVEV (reference sequence). V lost 3 bases to trimming and J lost 4 bases, with 10 bases between them. The CDR3 runs to 13 residues. CDR3 amino acids: CASSFLATYEQYF. DNA for the CDR3: TGTGCCAGCAGTTTTTTGGCCACATACGAGCAGTACTTC.

This clone was recorded only once. The chain recombines TRBV4-3 with TRBJ2-7, with D possibly matching TRBD2 (6 bases). Germline loops: CDR1 LGHNA, CDR2 YSLEER. This CDR3 spans 16 amino acids. V was cut by 8 bases and J by 6 bases, with 26 bases left in between. The CDR3 nucleotides read TGCGCCAGCCGCCGAAGCGAGGGACTCCCGACGAGCGAGCAGTACTTC. Amino acid sequence: CASRRSEGLPTSEQYF.

The rearrangement joins TRBV5-1 to TRBJ2-1; D is unclear. Germline loops: CDR1 SGHRS, CDR2 YFSETQ. This CDR3 has 14 amino acids. Trimming took 0 bases from V and 3 from J, leaving 7 bases between them. The CDR3 region has the DNA TGCGCCAGCAGCTTGGATAACAGCTACAATGAGCAGTTCTTC. Translating gives CASSLDNSYNEQFF.

The chain links TRBV30 to TRBJ2-3; the D call may be TRBD1 or TRBD2 (5 bases each). The CDR3 extends over 16 amino acids. CDR1 and CDR2 from the germline V gene are GTSNPN and SVGIG (reference sequence). V lost 2 bases and J lost 5, with 20 bases in between. CDR3 nucleotides: TGTGCCTGGAGTCCCCGGGGTGTGGCGAGGGGAGATACGCAGTATTTT. Its protein product is CAWSPRGVARGDTQYF.

The chain is built from TRBV15 and TRBJ2-1, with D unresolved. V was cut by 0 bases and J by 15 bases, with 15 bases left in between. The germline V gene encodes CDR1 LNHNV and CDR2 YYDKDF (reference sequence). The CDR3 totals 13 residues. Written as DNA, the CDR3 is TGTGCCACCAGCAGAGATCAAGTAGGGATTCCGTTCTTC. It encodes CATSRDQVGIPFF. The full variable domain, with the rest looked up from reference TRBV15 and TRBJ2-1, is DAMVIQNPRYQVTQFGKPVTLSCSQTLNHNVMYWYQQKSSQAPKLLFHYYDKDFNNEADTPDNFQSRRPNTSFCFLDIRSPGLGDTAMYLCATSRDQVGIPFFGPGTRLTVL.

In its sample, this clone was seen a few times. The gene calls are TRBV2 and TRBJ2-6; TRBD1 agrees at 7 bases. Germline lookup yields CDR1 SNHLY and CDR2 FYNNEI. The ends lost 3 bases at V and 0 bases at J; junction bases unmatched: 8. This CDR3 contains 18 residues. CDR3 nucleotide sequence: TGTGCCAGCAGTGATGGGGTAGGGGGCGACTCTGGGGCCAACGTCCTGACTTTC. Its protein product is CASSDGVGGDSGANVLTF. The whole variable domain, filled in from reference TRBV2 and TRBJ2-6, reads EPEVTQTPSHQVTQMGQEVILRCVPISNHLYFYWYRQILGQKVEFLVSFYNNEISEKSEIFDDQFSVERPDGSNFTLKIRSTKLEDSAMYFCASSDGVGGDSGANVLTFGAGSRLTVL.

This clone has only a few counts. The chain recombines TRBV30 with TRBJ1-2; D may be TRBD1 (5 bases). V was pared by 1 base and J by 3 bases, with 9 bases between. The CDR3 covers 13 residues. Looked up from germline, CDR1 is GTSNPN and CDR2 is SVGIG (reference sequence). The chain's CDR3 is CAWSGRQYYGYTF. The CDR3 bases are TGTGCCTGGAGTGGTCGACAGTACTATGGCTACACCTTC.

This chain uses TRBV9 with TRBJ1-2; no clear D gene. The germline gives CDR1 SGDLS, CDR2 YYNGEE. CDR3 length: 13 residues. Trimming shortened V by 4 bases and J by 4 bases, and 11 bases separated the two germline ends. The CDR3 spells CASSKAEAYGYTF. The CDR3 coding sequence is TGTGCCAGCAGCAAAGCGGAGGCCTATGGCTACACCTTC.

V gene TRBV30 combines with J gene TRBJ2-7, with D uncertain. CDR3 length equals 13 residues. The ends were cut back, 3 bases at V and 5 bases at J, with 14 bases in the middle. The V gene's germline CDR1 is GTSNPN and CDR2 SVGIG (reference sequence). CDR3 sequence (DNA): TGTGCCTGGAGGGTCCCCTCGGGTCACGAGCAGTACTTC. Translated, it gives CAWRVPSGHEQYF. Complete variable domain (other parts from reference TRBV30 and TRBJ2-7): SQTIHQWPATLVQPVGSPLSLECTVEGTSNPNLYWYRQAAGRGLQLLFYSVGIGQISSEVPQNLSASRPQDRQFILSSKKLLLSDSGFYLCAWRVPSGHEQYFGPGTRLTVT.